This is a list of T cell receptor beta chains from one sample in a study of cytomegalovirus exposure and HLA in healthy donors. Clones were read by immunoSEQ multiplex PCR, and TCRdb kept only the in-frame ones, dropping some. The sample contains about 100,000 clones, more than 65% of which appear only once. The specimen sequenced was PBMCs. These receptors were obtained from a woman aged 50 to 65 in good health and CMV-seropositive. CDR3s include the opening cysteine and the closing phenylalanine or tryptophan. A D gene is named only where the DNA matches it firmly. Some rows mark clone size as missing; the rest say once, few, many or name a class of expanded clone.

v_call: TRBV15; j_call: TRBJ1-6; d_call: NA; clone_size: NA; cdr3_nt: TGTGCCACCGGCACAGGGTACGCACCCCTCCACTTT; cdr3_aa: CATGTGYAPLHF
v_call: TRBV7-9; j_call: TRBJ2-7; d_call: TRBD1; clone_size: NA; cdr3_nt: TGTGCCAGCAGCCCCACGGGGGACAGGGGTACCTACGAGCAGTACTTC; cdr3_aa: CASSPTGDRGTYEQYF
v_call: TRBV6-1; j_call: TRBJ1-4; d_call: NA; clone_size: once; cdr3_nt: TGTGCCAGCACCAAAAAGGGGTTTGGCGAAAAACTGTTTTTT; cdr3_aa: CASTKKGFGEKLFF
v_call: TRBV30; j_call: TRBJ2-2; d_call: NA; clone_size: once; cdr3_nt: TGTGCCTGGAGACGTAGCGGCACCGGGGAGCTGTTTTTT; cdr3_aa: CAWRRSGTGELFF
v_call: TRBV5-5; j_call: TRBJ2-3; d_call: TRBD2; clone_size: NA; cdr3_nt: TGTGCCAGCAGCTCTCCGGGACTAGCGGAGTGTCCGTATTTT; cdr3_aa: CASSSPGLAECPYF
v_call: TRBV4-1; j_call: TRBJ2-5; d_call: TRBD2; clone_size: NA; cdr3_nt: TGCGCCAGCAGCCGGGGGAGCGGGAGGGAAGAGACCCAGTACTTC; cdr3_aa: CASSRGSGREETQYF
v_call: TRBV27; j_call: TRBJ2-7; d_call: NA; clone_size: NA; cdr3_nt: TGTGCCAGCAGTCCGGGATCCCCCTACGAGCAGTACTTC; cdr3_aa: CASSPGSPYEQYF
v_call: TRBV4-2; j_call: TRBJ2-5; d_call: TRBD2; clone_size: NA; cdr3_nt: TGTGCCAGCAGCCACGGGACTAGCGGGGGGGCCGGAGAGACCCAGTACTTC; cdr3_aa: CASSHGTSGGAGETQYF
v_call: TRBV2; j_call: TRBJ2-2; d_call: NA; clone_size: NA; cdr3_nt: TGTGCCAGCAGTATGGGCCAGGGGGAGCTGTTTTTT; cdr3_aa: CASSMGQGELFF
v_call: TRBV6-5; j_call: TRBJ2-7; d_call: NA; clone_size: NA; cdr3_nt: TGTGCCAGCAGTTACCCAGGAAACTACGAGCAGTACTTC; cdr3_aa: CASSYPGNYEQYF
v_call: TRBV6-1; j_call: TRBJ2-2; d_call: TRBD1; clone_size: NA; cdr3_nt: TGTGCCAGCAGGCGACAGGGGGCGGACACCGGGGAGCTGTTTTTT; cdr3_aa: CASRRQGADTGELFF
v_call: TRBV2; j_call: TRBJ1-5; d_call: TRBD1; clone_size: NA; cdr3_nt: TGTGCCAGCAGTCCCGACAGGGGGAGTCAGCCCCAGCATTTT; cdr3_aa: CASSPDRGSQPQHF
v_call: TRBV28; j_call: TRBJ2-7; d_call: TRBD2; clone_size: NA; cdr3_nt: TGTGCCAGCAGTTTAGCGGTAGCGGGAGGCCCCTCCTACGAGCAGTACTTC; cdr3_aa: CASSLAVAGGPSYEQYF
v_call: TRBV9; j_call: TRBJ2-2; d_call: TRBD1; clone_size: NA; cdr3_nt: TGTGCCAGCAGCGTAGTACCCCGAGGACAGGGGTTATTATCCGGGGAGCTGTTTTTT; cdr3_aa: CASSVVPRGQGLLSGELFF
v_call: TRBV19; j_call: TRBJ1-1; d_call: NA; clone_size: NA; cdr3_nt: TGTGCCAGTAGTATAGTGGGCACTAACACTGAAGCTTTCTTT; cdr3_aa: CASSIVGTNTEAFF
v_call: TRBV18; j_call: TRBJ2-7; d_call: TRBD1; clone_size: once; cdr3_nt: TGTGCCAGCTCACTCTCCGGGACAGGGCACGAGCAGTACTTC; cdr3_aa: CASSLSGTGHEQYF
v_call: TRBV10-3; j_call: TRBJ2-1; d_call: TRBD2; clone_size: NA; cdr3_nt: TGTGCCATCAGTTCGGGGGGACTAGCGTTGCAGTTCTTC; cdr3_aa: CAISSGGLALQFF
v_call: TRBV7-9; j_call: TRBJ2-1; d_call: TRBD2; clone_size: once; cdr3_nt: TGTGCCAGCAGCGCCTTTACTAGCGGGCCTCCCTCCTACAATGAGCAGTTCTTC; cdr3_aa: CASSAFTSGPPSYNEQFF
v_call: TRBV19; j_call: TRBJ1-5; d_call: TRBD1; clone_size: NA; cdr3_nt: TGTGCCAGTAGTACGGGACAGGGGGCGAACGGGGAGCCCCAGCATTTT; cdr3_aa: CASSTGQGANGEPQHF
v_call: TRBV5-1; j_call: TRBJ1-5; d_call: NA; clone_size: NA; cdr3_nt: TGCGCCAGCAGCTTAGCGAGCAATCAGCCCCAGCATTTT; cdr3_aa: CASSLASNQPQHF
v_call: TRBV5-1; j_call: TRBJ2-5; d_call: NA; clone_size: NA; cdr3_nt: TGCGCCAGCAGCCCTCTAGGAAGGGGAGGTGGGGAGACCCAGTACTTC; cdr3_aa: CASSPLGRGGGETQYF
v_call: TRBV19; j_call: TRBJ2-1; d_call: TRBD2; clone_size: NA; cdr3_nt: TGTGCCAGTAGTCAGGGACTAGCGGGGGTGTCCTACAATGAGCAGTTCTTC; cdr3_aa: CASSQGLAGVSYNEQFF
v_call: TRBV7-9; j_call: TRBJ1-5; d_call: NA; clone_size: NA; cdr3_nt: TGTGCCAGCAGCCCGGGTGGCGGGGCGCTTATTCAGCCCCAGCATTTT; cdr3_aa: CASSPGGGALIQPQHF
v_call: TRBV4-1; j_call: TRBJ2-7; d_call: NA; clone_size: NA; cdr3_nt: TGCGCCAGCAGCCAAGATCCGAGGAGCTCCTACGAGCAGTACTTC; cdr3_aa: CASSQDPRSSYEQYF
v_call: TRBV9; j_call: TRBJ2-7; d_call: NA; clone_size: NA; cdr3_nt: TGTGCCAGCAGCCCCTCCTTTTACTCTGAAGAGCAGTACTTC; cdr3_aa: CASSPSFYSEEQYF
v_call: TRBV7-9; j_call: TRBJ2-7; d_call: TRBD1; clone_size: NA; cdr3_nt: TGTGCCAGCAGCTTAACAGGGGCGGAGACCTACGAGCAGTACTTC; cdr3_aa: CASSLTGAETYEQYF
v_call: TRBV5-1; j_call: TRBJ1-1; d_call: TRBD1; clone_size: NA; cdr3_nt: TGCGCCAGCAGCACGGACAGGGGAAACACTGAAGCTTTCTTT; cdr3_aa: CASSTDRGNTEAFF
v_call: TRBV19; j_call: TRBJ1-1; d_call: TRBD1; clone_size: few; cdr3_nt: TGTGCCAGTAGTGGGACAGGGGGCACTGAAGCTTTCTTT; cdr3_aa: CASSGTGGTEAFF
v_call: TRBV9; j_call: TRBJ2-6; d_call: NA; clone_size: NA; cdr3_nt: TGTGCCAGCAGCGCCTACTCCTCTGGGGCCAACGTCCTGACTTTC; cdr3_aa: CASSAYSSGANVLTF
v_call: TRBV7-6; j_call: TRBJ2-1; d_call: NA; clone_size: NA; cdr3_nt: TGTGCCAGCAGCCTAAACGGCGGAGCCTACAATGAGCAGTTCTTC; cdr3_aa: CASSLNGGAYNEQFF
v_call: TRBV27; j_call: TRBJ2-7; d_call: NA; clone_size: few; cdr3_nt: TGTGCCAGCAGTTTAGAGAGAGGCGGCGAGCAGTACTTC; cdr3_aa: CASSLERGGEQYF
v_call: TRBV25-1; j_call: TRBJ1-6; d_call: NA; clone_size: NA; cdr3_nt: TGTGCCAGCAGTGAATCGGGCAGGGGATGGGATTCACCCCTCCACTTT; cdr3_aa: CASSESGRGWDSPLHF
v_call: TRBV6-4; j_call: TRBJ1-1; d_call: TRBD1; clone_size: NA; cdr3_nt: TGTGCCAGCCGCCGAGCCGACAGGGTGATCGCTGAAGCTTTCTTT; cdr3_aa: CASRRADRVIAEAFF
v_call: TRBV9; j_call: TRBJ1-2; d_call: NA; clone_size: few; cdr3_nt: TGTGCCAGCAGCTCCGCGAAGGGGCCAAACAGCAAACCCTATGGCTACACCTTC; cdr3_aa: CASSSAKGPNSKPYGYTF
v_call: TRBV6-5; j_call: TRBJ1-1; d_call: TRBD1; clone_size: NA; cdr3_nt: TGTGCCAGCAGTGAACAGGGGGCCACTGAAGCTTTCTTT; cdr3_aa: CASSEQGATEAFF
v_call: TRBV6-6; j_call: TRBJ1-4; d_call: TRBD1; clone_size: NA; cdr3_nt: TGTGCCAGCAGCCGGGACAGCCAAAAACTGTTTTTT; cdr3_aa: CASSRDSQKLFF
v_call: TRBV9; j_call: TRBJ2-3; d_call: TRBD1; clone_size: NA; cdr3_nt: TGTGCCAGCAGCGTGACAGGGGGGCTCGGAGCAGATACGCAGTATTTT; cdr3_aa: CASSVTGGLGADTQYF
v_call: TRBV25-1; j_call: TRBJ1-1; d_call: TRBD1; clone_size: NA; cdr3_nt: TGTGCCAGCAGTGATTTACGGGACAGGGTAGGCACTGAAGCTTTCTTT; cdr3_aa: CASSDLRDRVGTEAFF